One and the same sample provided the 5 T cell receptor beta chains below, sequenced in a study of identical twins. TCRdb re-called the 5' RACE reads through MiXCR, storing one row per CDR3 protein. The sample has a few hundred thousand distinct CDR3 sequences, approximately 14% seen once. The data were also submitted as part of a second study, on yellow fever vaccine responses in identical twins.

Input material: CD4+ T cells sorted from blood. The receptors were gathered from a woman between 18 and 30 years old in good health.

The chain couples TRBV2 to TRBJ2-5, with D perhaps TRBD1 (5 bases). The CDR3 runs to 16 residues. In germline, CDR1 is SNHLY, CDR2 FYNNEI. Trimming shortened V by 7 bases and J by 5 bases, and 23 bases separated the two germline ends. CDR3 region: CASIWGRNRLGETQYF. The DNA for the CDR3 is TGTGCCAGCATATGGGGCAGGAATAGATTAGGGGAGACCCAGTACTTC.

The rearrangement joins TRBV11-2 to TRBJ1-4, with D possibly being TRBD1 (5 bases). Trimming shortened V by 1 base and J by 12 bases, and 9 bases separated the two germline ends. Germline CDR1 reads SGHAT; CDR2 reads FQNNGV. The CDR3 loop spans 12 amino acids. In nucleotides, the CDR3 is TGTGCCAGCAGCTTAGGGGACGTCGAACTGTTTTTT. This sequence encodes CASSLGDVELFF.

There are many counts of this clonotype. The CDR3 reads CASSRGQSYEQYV. CDR3 in DNA: TGTGCCAGCAGCAGAGGACAGTCCTACGAGCAGTACGTC. This rearrangement joins TRBV3-1 to TRBJ2-7; D may be TRBD1 (6 bases). V was pared by 5 bases and J by 1 base, with 9 bases between. This CDR3 region has 13 residues. Germline CDR1 and CDR2: LGHDT and YNNKEL (reference sequence).

This clonotype was seen a few times. This chain connects TRBV2 to TRBJ2-5; D call uncertain. Germline CDR1 is SNHLY and CDR2 is FYNNEI. V was shortened by 0 bases and J by 4 bases, with 9 bases between the two germline ends. The CDR3 spans 14 residues. The CDR3 loop is CASSEALAGETQYF. CDR3 DNA: TGTGCCAGCAGTGAAGCCTTAGCAGGAGAGACCCAGTACTTC.

At least ten counts were recorded for this clonotype. The chain has TRBV12-3 or TRBV12-4 and TRBJ2-1, with D possibly TRBD2 on 5 matching bases. The CDR3 spans 13 residues. The ends were cut back, 3 bases at V and 8 bases at J, with 11 bases in the middle. The CDR3 DNA follows: TGTGCCAGCAGTTTGTCCGGGGTCGATGAGCAGTTCTTC. Translation gives CASSLSGVDEQFF.